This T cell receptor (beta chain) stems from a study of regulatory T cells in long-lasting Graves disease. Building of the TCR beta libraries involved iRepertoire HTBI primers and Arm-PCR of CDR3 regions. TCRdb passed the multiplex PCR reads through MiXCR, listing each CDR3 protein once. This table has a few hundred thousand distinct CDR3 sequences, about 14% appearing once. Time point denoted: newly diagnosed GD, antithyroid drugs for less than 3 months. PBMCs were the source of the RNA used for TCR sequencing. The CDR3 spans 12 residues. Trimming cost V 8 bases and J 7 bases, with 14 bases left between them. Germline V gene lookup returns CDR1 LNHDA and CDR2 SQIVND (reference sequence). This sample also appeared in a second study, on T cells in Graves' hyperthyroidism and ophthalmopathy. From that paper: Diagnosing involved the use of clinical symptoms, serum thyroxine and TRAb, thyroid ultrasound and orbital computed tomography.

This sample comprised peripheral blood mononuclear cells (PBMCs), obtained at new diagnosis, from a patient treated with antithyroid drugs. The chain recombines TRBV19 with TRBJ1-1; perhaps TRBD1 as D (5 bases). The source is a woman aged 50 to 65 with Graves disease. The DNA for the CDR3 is TGTGCCAGTTGCCCAGGTAGGGGTGAAGCTTTCTTT. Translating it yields CASCPGRGEAFF.